Below are 4 T cell receptor beta chains sequenced from a single sample in a study of early T cells in non-severe SARS-CoV-2 infection. TCRdb recomputed calls from the 5' RACE reads with MiXCR, one row per CDR3 protein. Of under 45,000 distinct CDR3 sequences listed, roughly a tenth are singletons. The sequenced sample was whole blood. Every receptor here comes from an adult who was a healthcare worker with PCR-confirmed SARS-CoV-2 infection or an uninfected control (not recorded which).

This clonotype was counted only a few times. The chain recombines TRBV29-1 with TRBJ2-3; 11 bases map to TRBD2. The CDR3 consists of 15 residues. CDR1 is SQVTM and CDR2 is ANQGSEA in the germline V gene. V lost 3 bases to trimming and J lost 4 bases; unmatched junction nucleotides: 6. DNA for the CDR3: TGCAGCGTTGATATCGGACTAGCGGGCTCAGATACGCAGTATTTT. Residues: CSVDIGLAGSDTQYF.

V is TRBV30 and J is TRBJ2-3; TRBD1 agrees at 7 bases. This CDR3 has 15 amino acids. V dropped 2 bases and J dropped 2; count of bases not matched to a gene: 7. Germline V gene lookup returns CDR1 GTSNPN and CDR2 SVGIG (reference sequence). CDR3 coding DNA: TGTGCCTGGAGTCCAAACAGGGGACCCACAGATACGCAGTATTTT. Protein product: CAWSPNRGPTDTQYF.

This clonotype has a handful of counts. The rearrangement uses TRBV7-2 and TRBJ1-3, with D possibly TRBD1 on 6 matching bases. The CDR3 is made up of 18 amino acids. Germline CDR1 is SGHTA and CDR2 is FQGNSA. V shed 2 bases and J shed 0 bases, with 17 bases lying between them. In DNA form, the CDR3 reads TGTGCCAGCAGCTTAAACGGGGGCGCAGCGCACTCTGGAAACACCATATATTTT. The encoded protein is CASSLNGGAAHSGNTIYF.

This clonotype was detected a few times. The rearrangement links TRBV14 to TRBJ2-7; D possibly corresponds to TRBD2 (5 bases). Trimming left V 1 base short and J 6 bases short, with 13 bases between. CDR1 and CDR2 (germline): SGHDN, FVKESK. The CDR3 has 14 amino acids. The CDR3 spells CASSQAGQRFEQYF. Written as DNA, the CDR3 is TGTGCCAGCAGCCAAGCAGGCCAGCGGTTCGAGCAGTACTTC.